This TCR beta chain was identified in a study of blood T cell repertoires in COVID-19. Living in under 30 US areas, the participants were between about 18 and 90 years of age. The CDR3 is 11 amino acids. Germline V gene data show CDR1 as ENHRY and CDR2 as SYGVKD. V lost 11 bases, J lost 6 bases, and 11 bases lay in between. Sequenced by immunoSEQ multiplex PCR; TCRdb stores in-frame clones only, minus some. Altogether roughly 260,000 clones are present, approximately 88% being singletons, with the ten largest covering about 2.5%. This clone is a singleton in its sample. The receptor comes from a woman aged 25-40 years with acute COVID-19. The J gene is TRBJ2-1, the V gene TRBV10-3; TRBD2 is a possible D gene (5 bases). Material for sequencing was PBMCs or T cells enriched from blood (not recorded which). Here the CDR3 DNA reads TGTGCCCTTGGGGAGTTCAATGAGCAGTTCTTC. Protein sequence: CALGEFNEQFF.